This TCR beta chain was identified in a study of OX40 agonist ivuxolimab in advanced cancers. V lost 4 bases and J lost 3, with 9 bases in between. CDR1 is ENHRY and CDR2 is SYGVKD in the germline V gene. CDR3 size: 13 residues. Here immunoSEQ multiplex PCR was the method, and the copy in TCRdb shows in-frame clones only, minus some. The sample has tens of thousands of clones, approximately 89% seen once. The sequence came from an adult with an advanced solid tumor such as melanoma, head and neck, liver or kidney cancer. J is TRBJ2-5 and V is TRBV10-3; D gene uncertain. The material sequenced was CD4+ or CD8+ T cells sorted from blood, taken in a trial of the OX40 agonist ivuxolimab. In DNA, the CDR3 is TGTGCCATCAGTGTAAGGGCAGAAGAGACCCAGTACTTC. Protein sequence: CAISVRAEETQYF.